One and the same sample provided the 20 T cell receptor beta chains below, sequenced in a study of blood T cell repertoires in COVID-19. This table comes from immunoSEQ multiplex PCR, and its TCRdb copy is limited to in-frame clones, with some not included. In the table there are more than 65,000 clones, more than 75% of which are singletons. The sequenced sample was peripheral blood. The source of these receptors is a human donor in a cohort sampled during active COVID-19.

The chain joins TRBV9 to TRBJ1-5; D is unclear. The CDR3 is 15 amino acids. Germline V lookup: CDR1 SGDLS, CDR2 YYNGEE. The V gene lost 4 bases and the J gene lost 0 bases, with 11 bases spanning the gap. This chain's CDR3 is CASSLDGDSNQPQHF. CDR3 nucleotide sequence: TGTGCCAGCAGCCTAGACGGGGATAGCAATCAGCCCCAGCATTTT.

The V gene is TRBV10-3, the J gene TRBJ2-1; 9 bases map to TRBD1. V trimming: 5 bases; J trimming: 7 bases; junction bases outside the gene matches: 12. The CDR3 loop spans 16 amino acids. Germline V gene sequence: CDR1 ENHRY, CDR2 SYGVKD. CDR3 amino acids: CAISYYDRGSRNEQFF. CDR3 DNA: TGTGCCATCAGTTATTACGACAGGGGGTCAAGGAATGAGCAGTTCTTC.

The gene calls are TRBV7-3 and TRBJ2-1; weak D call: TRBD1 (5 bases). This CDR3 comprises 13 residues. The ends were cut back, 3 bases at V and 9 bases at J, with 12 bases in the middle. The V gene's germline CDR1 is SGHTA and CDR2 FQGTGA. DNA for the CDR3: TGTGCCAGCAGCTTCTTCCCAGGGCGTGAGCAGTTCTTC. Translated, it gives CASSFFPGREQFF.

CDR3 in amino acids: CASSLEQGPYNEQFF. As DNA, the CDR3 is TGTGCCAGCAGTTTGGAACAGGGTCCGTACAATGAGCAGTTCTTC. The V and J genes are TRBV28 and TRBJ2-1, with TRBD1 as a possible D gene (6 bases). The ends were cut back, 3 bases at V and 4 bases at J, with 13 bases in the middle. Germline CDR1 is MDHEN and CDR2 is SYDVKM. The CDR3 spans 15 residues.

J is TRBJ2-1 and V is TRBV5-1; the D gene is possibly TRBD1 (5 bases). CDR1 SGHRS and CDR2 YFSETQ come from the germline V gene. V was shortened by 2 bases and J by 9 bases, with 12 bases between the two germline ends. The CDR3 contains 13 residues. The CDR3 here is CASSFGAQSEQFF. The CDR3 nucleotides are TGCGCCAGCAGCTTTGGGGCGCAGAGTGAGCAGTTCTTC.

A remark on this clone: This sample also contains other DNA sequences that code for the same CDR3. This chain connects TRBV5-1 to TRBJ1-4; TRBD1 might be the D (6 bases). Between the trimmed V and J ends, which lost 4 bases and 0 bases, there was a span of 10 bases. CDR1 and CDR2 from the germline V gene are SGHRS and YFSETQ. The CDR3 covers 15 residues. The CDR3 nucleotides read TGCGCCAGCAGCCTTGAGGGGGCAACTAATGAAAAACTGTTTTTT. Amino acids: CASSLEGATNEKLFF. The complete variable domain, with remaining parts taken from reference TRBV5-1 and TRBJ1-4, reads KAGVTQTPRYLIKTRGQQVTLSCSPISGHRSVSWYQQTPGQGLQFLFEYFSETQRNKGNFPGRFSGRQFSNSRSEMNVSTLELGDSALYLCASSLEGATNEKLFFGSGTQLSVL.

V is TRBV7-2 and J is TRBJ2-1, with TRBD2 matching over 14 bases. The CDR3 is 18 amino acids. The junction had 6 bases not matched to a gene; V was cut back by 5 bases and J by 0 bases. From germline, CDR1 is SGHTA and CDR2 FQGNSA. The CDR3 here is CASSAGTSGGISYNEQFF. The DNA of the CDR3 is TGTGCCAGCAGCGCCGGGACTAGCGGGGGTATCTCCTACAATGAGCAGTTCTTC.

The rearrangement links TRBV5-8 to TRBJ1-1; D is possibly TRBD1 (6 bases). This CDR3 contains 15 residues. Germline V CDR1 and CDR2: SGHTS, YDEGEE. Trimming pared 1 base from V and 3 bases from J, leaving 13 bases between. In nucleotides, the CDR3 is TGTGCCAGCAGCTTGCAGCAGGGGACGGACACTGAAGCTTTCTTT. Amino acid sequence: CASSLQQGTDTEAFF.

This rearrangement joins TRBV5-1 to TRBJ1-1, with 8 bases matching TRBD1. Germline V gene sequence: CDR1 SGHRS, CDR2 YFSETQ. CDR3 size: 16 residues. With V trimmed by 3 bases and J by 6 bases, 13 bases remained unmatched. This chain's CDR3 is CASSWSIQGEGAEAFF. The CDR3 coding sequence is TGCGCCAGCAGCTGGAGCATACAGGGGGAGGGCGCTGAAGCTTTCTTT.

The chain has TRBV5-1 and TRBJ1-1; D may be TRBD1 (6 bases). The ends were cut back, 2 bases at V and 5 bases at J, with 13 bases in the middle. Germline V lookup: CDR1 SGHRS, CDR2 YFSETQ. The CDR3 extends over 14 amino acids. CDR3 loop: CASSFQGLGTEAFF. The CDR3 coding sequence is TGCGCCAGCAGCTTTCAGGGGCTGGGGACTGAAGCTTTCTTT. The variable domain in full, completed from reference TRBV5-1 and TRBJ1-1, reads KAGVTQTPRYLIKTRGQQVTLSCSPISGHRSVSWYQQTPGQGLQFLFEYFSETQRNKGNFPGRFSGRQFSNSRSEMNVSTLELGDSALYLCASSFQGLGTEAFFGQGTRLTVV.

The chain carries TRBV3-1 (or the pseudogene TRBV3-2) and TRBJ1-4; 8 bases fit TRBD1. Germline values: CDR1 LGHDT, CDR2 YNNKEL (reference sequence). With V trimmed by 4 bases and J by 8 bases, 0 bases remained unmatched. This CDR3 has 12 residues. The CDR3 DNA reads TGTGCCAGCAGCCGACAGGGGGAAAAACTGTTTTTT. Translated: CASSRQGEKLFF.

The chain has TRBV19 and TRBJ1-4; D not resolved. Germline V gene lookup returns CDR1 LNHDA and CDR2 SQIVND (reference sequence). The CDR3 runs 12 residues. Trimming stripped 4 bases from V and 4 bases from J, with 4 bases between. This chain's CDR3 is CASSTFNEKLFF. The CDR3 DNA follows: TGTGCCAGTAGTACCTTTAATGAAAAACTGTTTTTT.

This clone has just a few counts. This sequence joins TRBV5-6 and TRBJ2-7; tentatively, D is TRBD1 (5 bases). The germline V gene has CDR1 SGHDT and CDR2 YYEEEE. This CDR3 spans 14 amino acids. Trimming left V 2 bases short and J 3 bases short, with 12 bases between. The CDR3 loop is CASSFGARDYEQYF. The DNA of the CDR3 is TGTGCCAGCAGCTTTGGTGCCAGGGACTACGAGCAGTACTTC.

The chain uses TRBV11-3 and TRBJ2-5, with D perhaps TRBD2 (6 bases). V was trimmed by 5 bases and J by 3 bases, leaving 10 bases between them. There are 13 residues in the CDR3. The V gene's germline CDR1 is SGHNT and CDR2 YENEEA. CDR3 residues: CASSAGSEETQYF. The CDR3 DNA reads as TGTGCCAGCAGCGCCGGGAGCGAAGAGACCCAGTACTTC.

This clone is a singleton in its sample. J is TRBJ2-7 and V is TRBV5-1; 8 bases match TRBD2. This CDR3 has 15 amino acids. V gave up 0 bases and J gave up 2 bases; unmatched junction bases: 4. CDR1 and CDR2 from the germline V gene are SGHRS and YFSETQ. CDR3 region: CASSLELAGPYEQYF. DNA for the CDR3: TGCGCCAGCAGCTTGGAGTTAGCGGGACCCTACGAGCAGTACTTC.

This rearrangement joins TRBV5-1 to TRBJ2-1, with 12 nucleotides matching TRBD2. This CDR3 is 15 amino acids long. V lost 4 bases, J lost 15 bases, and 14 bases stayed unmatched. CDR1 is SGHRS and CDR2 is YFSETQ in the germline V gene. The CDR3 nucleotides are TGCGCCAGCAGCCCGGAAGGACTAGCGGGATCCGAAGCGTTCTTC. This sequence encodes CASSPEGLAGSEAFF.

The chain carries TRBV5-1 and TRBJ1-1; TRBD1 agrees at 8 bases. This CDR3 is 16 amino acids long. In germline, CDR1 is SGHRS, CDR2 YFSETQ. Trimming at V came to 1 base and at J to 1 base, leaving 6 bases not matched to a gene. CDR3 sequence (DNA): TGCGCCAGCAGCTTGATGGGACAGGAGACGAACACTGAAGCTTTCTTT. Translating gives CASSLMGQETNTEAFF.

The chain uses TRBV5-1 and TRBJ1-1; 8 bases are a match to TRBD1. CDR3 length: 14 amino acids. The trim removed 4 bases at V and 5 bases at J, leaving 7 bases unmatched. Germline V CDR1 and CDR2: SGHRS, YFSETQ. The CDR3 here is CASSRQGRGTEAFF. The CDR3 bases are TGCGCCAGCAGCCGACAGGGGCGAGGGACTGAAGCTTTCTTT. The whole variable domain, remainder taken from reference TRBV5-1 and TRBJ1-1, is KAGVTQTPRYLIKTRGQQVTLSCSPISGHRSVSWYQQTPGQGLQFLFEYFSETQRNKGNFPGRFSGRQFSNSRSEMNVSTLELGDSALYLCASSRQGRGTEAFFGQGTRLTVV.

The chain joins TRBV2 to TRBJ2-1; D might be TRBD2 (5 bases). Germline CDR1 and CDR2: SNHLY and FYNNEI. CDR3 size: 14 residues. V lost 7 bases, J lost 0 bases, and 10 bases lay in between. As DNA, the CDR3 is TGTGCCAGCAAGCGGTTAAACTCCTACAATGAGCAGTTCTTC. It specifies CASKRLNSYNEQFF.

This chain joins TRBV2 and TRBJ2-7; 15 bases map to TRBD2. The CDR3 is 15 amino acids. The germline gives CDR1 SNHLY, CDR2 FYNNEI. V gave up 4 bases and J gave up 6 bases; unmatched junction bases: 4. CDR3 in amino acids: CASSGTSGGGFEQYF. The DNA for the CDR3 is TGTGCCAGCAGTGGGACTAGCGGGGGGGGCTTCGAGCAGTACTTC.